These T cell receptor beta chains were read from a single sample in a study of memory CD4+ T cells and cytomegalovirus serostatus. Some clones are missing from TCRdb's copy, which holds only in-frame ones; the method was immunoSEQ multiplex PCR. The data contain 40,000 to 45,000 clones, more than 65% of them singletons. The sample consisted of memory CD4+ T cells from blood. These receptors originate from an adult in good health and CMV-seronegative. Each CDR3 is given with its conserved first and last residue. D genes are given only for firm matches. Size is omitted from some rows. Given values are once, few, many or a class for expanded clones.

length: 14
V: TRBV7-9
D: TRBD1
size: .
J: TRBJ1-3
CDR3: CASSLTGGGNTIYF
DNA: TGTGCCAGCAGCCTAACAGGGGGTGGAAACACCATATATTTT

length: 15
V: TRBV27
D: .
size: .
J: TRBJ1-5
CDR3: CASSLRQFSNQPQHF
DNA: TGTGCCAGCAGTTTACGACAGTTTAGCAATCAGCCCCAGCATTTT

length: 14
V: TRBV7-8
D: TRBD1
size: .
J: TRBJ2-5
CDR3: CASTQSRGRKTQYF
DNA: TGTGCCAGCACGCAATCAAGGGGGCGAAAGACCCAGTACTTC

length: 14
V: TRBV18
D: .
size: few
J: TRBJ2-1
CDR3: CASSPPANYNEQFF
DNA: TGTGCCAGCTCACCACCGGCTAACTACAATGAGCAGTTCTTC

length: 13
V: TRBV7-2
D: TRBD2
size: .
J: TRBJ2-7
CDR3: CASSGGALYEQYF
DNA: TGTGCCAGTAGCGGGGGGGCACTCTACGAGCAGTACTTC

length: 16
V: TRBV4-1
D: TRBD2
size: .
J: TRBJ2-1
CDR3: CASSQGLGGGYVEQFF
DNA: TGCGCCAGCAGCCAAGGCCTCGGGGGGGGTTACGTTGAGCAGTTCTTC

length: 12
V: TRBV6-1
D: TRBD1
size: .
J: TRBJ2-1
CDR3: CASDRGGDEQFF
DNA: TGTGCCAGCGACAGGGGAGGCGATGAGCAGTTCTTC

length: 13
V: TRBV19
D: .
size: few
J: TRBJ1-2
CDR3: CASSFSPNYGYTF
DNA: TGTGCCAGTAGTTTCTCGCCTAACTATGGCTACACCTTC

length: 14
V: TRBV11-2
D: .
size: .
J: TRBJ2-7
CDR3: CASSLGVGLYEQYF
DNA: TGTGCCAGCAGCTTAGGAGTCGGGCTCTACGAGCAGTACTTC

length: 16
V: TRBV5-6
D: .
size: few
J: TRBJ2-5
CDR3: CASSSTIIRESETQYF
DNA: TGTGCCAGCAGTTCAACCATTATCAGGGAGAGCGAGACCCAGTACTTC

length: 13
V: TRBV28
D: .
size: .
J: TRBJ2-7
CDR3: CASSIPGPGEQYF
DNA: TGTGCCAGCAGCATTCCAGGGCCGGGTGAGCAGTACTTC

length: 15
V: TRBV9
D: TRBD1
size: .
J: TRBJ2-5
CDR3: CASSVGTVHQETQYF
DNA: TGTGCCAGCAGCGTGGGGACAGTGCACCAAGAGACCCAGTACTTC

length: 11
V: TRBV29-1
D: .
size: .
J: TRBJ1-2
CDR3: CSVGVGLGYTF
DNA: TGCAGCGTTGGCGTGGGGCTTGGCTACACCTTC

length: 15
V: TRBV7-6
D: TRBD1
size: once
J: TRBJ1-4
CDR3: CASSPGTGVFEKLFF
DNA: TGTGCCAGCAGCCCTGGGACAGGTGTATTTGAAAAACTGTTTTTT

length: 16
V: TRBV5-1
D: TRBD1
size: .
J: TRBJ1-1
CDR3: CATSGRGQTGTDEAFF
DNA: TGCGCCACGTCTGGGAGGGGCCAGACAGGGACAGATGAAGCTTTCTTT

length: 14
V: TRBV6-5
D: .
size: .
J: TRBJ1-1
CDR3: CASTRQSLNTEAFF
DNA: TGTGCCAGCACCCGACAGAGCCTGAACACTGAAGCTTTCTTT

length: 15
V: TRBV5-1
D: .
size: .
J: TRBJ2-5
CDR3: CASSLLTHRQETQYF
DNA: TGCGCCAGCAGCTTGTTGACCCACCGGCAAGAGACCCAGTACTTC

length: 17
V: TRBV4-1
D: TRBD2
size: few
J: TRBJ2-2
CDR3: CASSPQGGLAGTGELFF
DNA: TGCGCCAGCAGCCCACAAGGAGGACTAGCGGGCACCGGGGAGCTGTTTTTT

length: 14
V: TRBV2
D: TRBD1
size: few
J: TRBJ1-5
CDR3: CASTQGAYNQPQHF
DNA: TGTGCCAGCACACAGGGGGCGTACAATCAGCCCCAGCATTTT

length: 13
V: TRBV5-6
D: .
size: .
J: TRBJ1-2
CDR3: CASSLGRAYGYTF
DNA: TGTGCCAGCAGCTTGGGCAGGGCCTATGGCTACACCTTC

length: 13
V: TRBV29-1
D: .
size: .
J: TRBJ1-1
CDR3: CSVDSQGGAEAFF
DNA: TGCAGCGTTGATTCACAGGGAGGGGCTGAAGCTTTCTTT

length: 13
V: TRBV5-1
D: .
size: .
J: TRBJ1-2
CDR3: CASSLAGEYGYTF
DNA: TGCGCCAGCAGCTTGGCGGGTGAATACGGCTACACCTTC

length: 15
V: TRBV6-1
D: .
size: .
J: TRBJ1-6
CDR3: CASSARGQYNSPLHF
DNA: TGTGCCAGCAGTGCCCGGGGGCAGTATAATTCACCCCTCCACTTT

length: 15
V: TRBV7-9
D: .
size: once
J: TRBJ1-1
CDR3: CASSLGPGLGTEAFF
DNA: TGTGCCAGCAGCCTTGGCCCGGGGCTCGGCACTGAAGCTTTCTTT

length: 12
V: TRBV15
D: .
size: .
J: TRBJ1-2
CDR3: CATSREDYGYTF
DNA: TGTGCCACCAGCAGAGAGGACTATGGCTACACCTTC

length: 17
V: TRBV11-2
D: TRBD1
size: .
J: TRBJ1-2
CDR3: CASSALRGDRGRGGYTF
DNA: TGTGCCAGCAGCGCTCTAAGGGGGGACAGGGGGCGTGGTGGCTACACCTTC

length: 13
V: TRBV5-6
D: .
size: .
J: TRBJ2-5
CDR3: CASSSQGGETQYF
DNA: TGTGCCAGCAGTTCTCAGGGGGGGGAGACCCAGTACTTC

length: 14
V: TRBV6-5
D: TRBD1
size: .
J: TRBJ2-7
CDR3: CASSTGTGGYEQYF
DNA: TGTGCCAGCAGTACCGGGACAGGAGGTTACGAGCAGTACTTC

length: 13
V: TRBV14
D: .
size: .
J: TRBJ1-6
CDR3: CASRGQGRSPLHF
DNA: TGTGCCAGCAGAGGCCAGGGGCGGTCACCCCTCCACTTT

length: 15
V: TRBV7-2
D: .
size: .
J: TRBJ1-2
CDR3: CASSLVGQPLYGYTF
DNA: TGTGCCAGCAGCTTAGTGGGACAACCCCTCTATGGCTACACCTTC

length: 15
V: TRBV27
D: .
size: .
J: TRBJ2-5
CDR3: CASSRSTGAKETQYF
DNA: TGTGCCAGCAGTCGCTCGACTGGTGCCAAGGAGACCCAGTACTTC

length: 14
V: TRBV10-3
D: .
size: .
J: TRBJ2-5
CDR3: CAISSPPGQETQYF
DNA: TGTGCCATCAGTTCACCCCCGGGCCAAGAGACCCAGTACTTC

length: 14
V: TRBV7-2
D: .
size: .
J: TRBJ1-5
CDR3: CASSLASGSLTQHF
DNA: TGTGCCAGCAGCTTAGCGTCAGGGTCACTGACCCAGCATTTT

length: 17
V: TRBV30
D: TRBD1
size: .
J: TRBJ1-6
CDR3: CAWSVFRTGRYNSPLHF
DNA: TGTGCCTGGAGTGTTTTCCGGACAGGGAGGTATAATTCACCCCTCCACTTT

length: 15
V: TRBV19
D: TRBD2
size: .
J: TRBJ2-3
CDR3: CASNPSGVGTDTQYF
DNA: TGTGCCAGTAACCCTAGCGGGGTCGGCACAGATACGCAGTATTTT

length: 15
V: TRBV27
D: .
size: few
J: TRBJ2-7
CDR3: CASSPAGQSSYEQYF
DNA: TGTGCCAGCAGCCCCGCTGGACAGAGTTCCTACGAGCAGTACTTC

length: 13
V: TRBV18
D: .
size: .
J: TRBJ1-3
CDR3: CASCEVPQGTIYF
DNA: TGTGCCAGCTGTGAAGTACCTCAGGGGACCATATATTTT

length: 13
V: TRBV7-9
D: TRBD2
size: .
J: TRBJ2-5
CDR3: CASVRTSSETQYF
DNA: TGTGCCAGCGTTAGGACTAGTTCGGAGACCCAGTACTTC